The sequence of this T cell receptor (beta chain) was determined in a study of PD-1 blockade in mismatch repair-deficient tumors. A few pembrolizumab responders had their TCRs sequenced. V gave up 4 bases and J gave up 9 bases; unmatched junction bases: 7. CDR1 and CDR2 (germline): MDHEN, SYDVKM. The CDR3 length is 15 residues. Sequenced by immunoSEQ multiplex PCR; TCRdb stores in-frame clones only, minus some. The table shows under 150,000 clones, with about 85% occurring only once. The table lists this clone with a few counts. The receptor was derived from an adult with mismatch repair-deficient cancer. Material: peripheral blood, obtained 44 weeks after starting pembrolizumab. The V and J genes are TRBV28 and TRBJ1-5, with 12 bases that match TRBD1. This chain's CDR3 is CASSWGQGARRPQHF. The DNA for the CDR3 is TGTGCCAGCAGTTGGGGACAGGGGGCGCGGCGGCCCCAGCATTTT. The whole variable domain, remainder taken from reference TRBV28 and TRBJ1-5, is DVKVTQSSRYLVKRTGEKVFLECVQDMDHENMFWYRQDPGLGLRLIYFSYDVKMKEKGDIPEGYSVSREKKERFSLILESASTNQTSMYLCASSWGQGARRPQHFGDGTRLSIL.